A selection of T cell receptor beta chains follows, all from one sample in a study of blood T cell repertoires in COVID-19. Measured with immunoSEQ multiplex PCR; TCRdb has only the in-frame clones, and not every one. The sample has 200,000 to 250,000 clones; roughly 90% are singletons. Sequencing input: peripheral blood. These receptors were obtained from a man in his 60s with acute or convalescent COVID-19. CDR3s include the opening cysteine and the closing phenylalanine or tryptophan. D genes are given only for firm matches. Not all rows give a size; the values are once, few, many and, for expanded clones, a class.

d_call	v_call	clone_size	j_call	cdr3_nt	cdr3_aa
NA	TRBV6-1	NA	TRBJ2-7	TGTGCCAGCAGTGAAGTTGTCTCGGCGGGCACCTCCTACGAGCAGTACTTC	CASSEVVSAGTSYEQYF
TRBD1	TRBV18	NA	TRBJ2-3	TGTGCCAGCTCACTCGGACAGGGGGATGGTGCAGATACGCAGTATTTT	CASSLGQGDGADTQYF
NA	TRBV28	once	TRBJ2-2	TGTGCCAGCAGTTTATTCTCTAGCTTGAACACCGGGGAGCTGTTTTTT	CASSLFSSLNTGELFF
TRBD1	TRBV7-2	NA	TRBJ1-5	TGTGCCAGCAGCTCGACAGGGGGCAACAATCAGCCCCAGCATTTT	CASSSTGGNNQPQHF
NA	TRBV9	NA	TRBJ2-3	TGTGCCAGCAGCGATAAGAAAGGGGGACCCACAGATACGCAGTATTTT	CASSDKKGGPTDTQYF
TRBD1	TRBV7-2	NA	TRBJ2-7	TGTGCCAGCAGCGTGGACAGGGTAACGTACGAGCAGTACTTC	CASSVDRVTYEQYF
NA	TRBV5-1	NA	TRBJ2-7	TGCGCCAGCAGGCCCGAGGAAGGTGTATCCTACGAGCAGTACTTC	CASRPEEGVSYEQYF
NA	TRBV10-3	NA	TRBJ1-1	TGTGCCATCAGTGAGGGAAGGCGGGCTTTCTTT	CAISEGRRAFF
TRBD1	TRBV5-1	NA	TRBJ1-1	TGCGCCAGCAGCTCGGAGACAGGGCCCCAAGCTTTCTTT	CASSSETGPQAFF
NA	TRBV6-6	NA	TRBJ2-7	TGTGCCAGCAGGCAGGGTTCGGACGAGCAGTACTTC	CASRQGSDEQYF
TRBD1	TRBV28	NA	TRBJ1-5	TGTGCCAGCAGTTCAAAACTGTCAGGGGGCGATCAGCCCCAGCATTTT	CASSSKLSGGDQPQHF
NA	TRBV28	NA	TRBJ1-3	TGTGCCAGCAGCTTGGGGGACACCTCTGGAAACACCATATATTTT	CASSLGDTSGNTIYF
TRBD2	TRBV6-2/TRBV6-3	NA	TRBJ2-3	TGTGCCAGCAGTGTGGAGCGGGACCAGCCTACGCAGTATTTT	CASSVERDQPTQYF
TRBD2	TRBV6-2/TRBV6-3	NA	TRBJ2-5	TGTGCCAGCAGTTTCGGACTAGCGGGAGAAGGAGAGACCCAGTACTTC	CASSFGLAGEGETQYF
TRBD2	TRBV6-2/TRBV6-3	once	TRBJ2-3	TGTGCCAGCAGTTACTCGAGTAGCGGGAGCACAGATACGCAGTATTTT	CASSYSSSGSTDTQYF
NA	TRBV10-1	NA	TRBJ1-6	TGCGCCAGCAGTGACCATGCCCAGGGTAATTCACCCCTCCACTTT	CASSDHAQGNSPLHF
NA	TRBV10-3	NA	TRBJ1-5	TGTGCCATCAGTGAGGAGAGGATCGAGGTTGTGAGCAATCAGCCCCAGCATTTT	CAISEERIEVVSNQPQHF
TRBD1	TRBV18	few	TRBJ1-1	TGTGCCAGCTCACCGACCGGGACAGGGGTTGAAGCTTTCTTT	CASSPTGTGVEAFF
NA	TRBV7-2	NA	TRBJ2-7	TGTGCCAGCAGCTTCGCGGGGAGCTACGAGCAGTACTTC	CASSFAGSYEQYF
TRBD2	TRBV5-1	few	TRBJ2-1	TGCGCCAGCAGCTTGGAGGCTAGCGGGAGCGATGAGCAGTTCTTC	CASSLEASGSDEQFF
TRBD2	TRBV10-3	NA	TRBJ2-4	TGTGCCATCAGTGAGTCGATGACTAGCGGGACCCAAAACATTCAGTACTTC	CAISESMTSGTQNIQYF
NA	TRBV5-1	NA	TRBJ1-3	TGCGCCAGCAGCTCGACAGGCAGTGTTGAAAACACCATATATTTT	CASSSTGSVENTIYF
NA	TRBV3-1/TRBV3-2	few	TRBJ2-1	TGTGCCAGCAGGAGGACTGCCTTCTCCTACAATGAGCAGTTCTTC	CASRRTAFSYNEQFF
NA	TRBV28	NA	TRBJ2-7	TGTGCCAGCAGTTTGCACAGGGACTACGAGCAGTACTTC	CASSLHRDYEQYF
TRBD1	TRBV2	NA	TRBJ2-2	TGTGCCAGCAGTCCTCGCAGGGGGCGTCTGCCCGGGGAGCTGTTTTTT	CASSPRRGRLPGELFF
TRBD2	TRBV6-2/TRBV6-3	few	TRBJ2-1	TGTGCCAGCAGCCGAACAGGGGGACTAGCGGGGATCTACAATGAGCAGTTCTTC	CASSRTGGLAGIYNEQFF
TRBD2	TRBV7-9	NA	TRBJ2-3	TGTGCCAGCAGCTCCGAGGGGGAACTAGCGGGAGGCCTGGATACGCAGTATTTT	CASSSEGELAGGLDTQYF
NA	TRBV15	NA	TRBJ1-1	TGTGCCACCAGCAGTCGGGTCACTGAAGCTTTCTTT	CATSSRVTEAFF
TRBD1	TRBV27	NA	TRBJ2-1	TGTGCCAGCAGTACCCTCCGGGACAGGGGTCATGAGCAGTTCTTC	CASSTLRDRGHEQFF
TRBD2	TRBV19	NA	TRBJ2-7	TGTGCCAGTAGTGTGACTAGCGGGAGGTACGAGCAGTACTTC	CASSVTSGRYEQYF
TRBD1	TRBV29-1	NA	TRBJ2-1	TGCAGCGTTGCCGGGACAGGGGTAAATGAGCAGTTCTTC	CSVAGTGVNEQFF
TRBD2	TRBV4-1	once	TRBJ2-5	TGCGCCAGCGCACCTAGCGGGACGCAAGAGACCCAGTACTTC	CASAPSGTQETQYF
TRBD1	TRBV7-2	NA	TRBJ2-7	TGTGCCAGCAGCCGCAGGACAGGGGGGTACGAGCAGTACTTC	CASSRRTGGYEQYF
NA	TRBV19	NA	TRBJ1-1	TGTGCCAGTAACCAACCTTCCAGGGGCGGCAAAGCTTTCTTT	CASNQPSRGGKAFF
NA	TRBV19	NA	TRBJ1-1	TGTGCCAGTAGTATGGGACCGGGGGGAGGTGAAGCTTTCTTT	CASSMGPGGGEAFF
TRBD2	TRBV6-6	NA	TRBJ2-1	TGTGCCAGCAGTCGATACACGGGCCGGTCGGGACTAGCCTACAATGAGCAGTTCTTC	CASSRYTGRSGLAYNEQFF
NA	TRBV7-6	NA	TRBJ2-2	TGTGCCAGCAGCTTGTATTCCGGGGAGCTGTTTTTT	CASSLYSGELFF
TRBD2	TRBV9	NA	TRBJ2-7	TGTGCCAGCAGCCCCAGACTAGCGGGAGGGCTCAACGAGCAGTACTTC	CASSPRLAGGLNEQYF
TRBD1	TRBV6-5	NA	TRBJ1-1	TGTGCCAGCCGGGACAGGGCCTTTATGAACACTGAAGCTTTCTTT	CASRDRAFMNTEAFF
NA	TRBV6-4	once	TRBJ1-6	TGTGCCAGCAGTGACTCCCGGGCAGGCCTAGGGGCACCCCTCCACTTT	CASSDSRAGLGAPLHF
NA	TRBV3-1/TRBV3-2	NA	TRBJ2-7	TGTGCCAGCAAGGGGGAGAGGGTCTACGAGCAGTACTTC	CASKGERVYEQYF
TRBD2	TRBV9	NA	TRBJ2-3	TGTGCCAGCAGCGTATCCGGGGGGTCAGATACGCAGTATTTT	CASSVSGGSDTQYF
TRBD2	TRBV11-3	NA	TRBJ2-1	TGTGCCAGCAGCTTAATCGTTAGCGGGAGGGCCGTCGACAATGAGCAGTTCTTC	CASSLIVSGRAVDNEQFF
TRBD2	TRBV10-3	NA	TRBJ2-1	TGTGCCATCACCCAGCGGGAGGGGCACAATGAGCAGTTCTTC	CAITQREGHNEQFF
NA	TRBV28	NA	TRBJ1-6	TGTGCCAGCAGTTTAGCAGGATGGAATTCACCCCTCCACTTT	CASSLAGWNSPLHF
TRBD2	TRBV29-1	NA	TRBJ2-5	TGCAGCGCCGACTTGGGACTAGCGGGTCAGACCCAGTACTTC	CSADLGLAGQTQYF
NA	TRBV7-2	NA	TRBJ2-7	TGTGCCAGCAGCTTAGGGAGTAGACCCTACGAGCAGTACTTC	CASSLGSRPYEQYF
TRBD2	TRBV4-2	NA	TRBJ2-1	TGTGCCAGCAGCCAAGATTACGACGGGAGGACCTTCTTC	CASSQDYDGRTFF
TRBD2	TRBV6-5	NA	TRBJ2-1	TGTGCCAGCAGAGTAGCGGGAGGGGTTACTGATGAGCAGTTCTTC	CASRVAGGVTDEQFF
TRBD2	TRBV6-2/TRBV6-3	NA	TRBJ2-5	TGTGCCAGCAGTTTCGAGCGGGAGAGGGAGACCCAGTACTTC	CASSFERERETQYF